The present T cell receptor (beta chain) was sequenced within a study of beta chain features in type 1 diabetes. Findings and caveats of the study: All four CD4+ subsets from Type 1 diabetes patients carried moderately but significantly shorter TCRB CDR3s. In comparison with healthy donors, patients had naive, central memory and Treg TCRB repertoires that appeared more similar. Whether HLA type affects TCRB rearrangement stayed undetermined in the present work.

Germline V gives CDR1 SGDLS, CDR2 YYNGEE. The CDR3 loop spans 14 amino acids. V shed 0 bases and J shed 1 base, with 7 bases lying between them. The study reverse transcribed the entire isolated RNA, so it sequenced expressed TCRB transcripts. Clones were read by immunoSEQ multiplex PCR, and TCRdb kept only the in-frame ones, dropping some. Counted here are about 260,000 clones, 20% occurring once; the ten biggest clones make up approximately 0.029%. This clone occurred a few times. Its matching antigen is unknown. Post-sort purity exceeded 98% for all sorted populations. V is TRBV9 and J is TRBJ1-1; D might be TRBD1 (6 bases). Material for sequencing was naive CD4+ T cells from blood. The TCR was taken from a woman aged 40 to 50 with type 1 diabetes. The CDR3 DNA is TGTGCCAGCAGCGTAGGGACAGCGAACACTGAAGCTTTCTTT. It specifies CASSVGTANTEAFF.